The clone carrying this T cell receptor beta chain was found a few times. The antigen remains undetermined. This record comes from a study of vaccination effects on CD4 cells after COVID-19. Study as a whole: Convalescent patient samples, from a couple of individuals, date to 16 days and one week before vaccination. It was with around 10 IU/ml IL-2 and around 10 ug/ml peptides that some 1.8 million PBMC per well were cultured. Study results and caveats: Few convalescent patients were studied, and early post-infection samples were lacking.

The germline V gene has CDR1 SEHNR and CDR2 FQNEAQ (reference sequence). CDR3 length: 16 amino acids. The V end was cut by 1 base, the J end by 1 base, with 13 bases between. Some clones are missing from TCRdb's copy, which holds only in-frame ones; the method was immunoSEQ multiplex PCR. Altogether 50,000 to 75,000 clones are present, under 80% being singletons, with the ten largest covering less than 25%. A 10-day culture period preceded the isolation of CD4+ T cells. The V call is TRBV7-9, the J call TRBJ1-1; a weak D match, TRBD1 (5 bases). Sample: CD4+ T cells from PBMCs cultured without peptide, taken before COVID-19 vaccination. This sequence originates from a human donor who had a prior SARS-CoV-2 infection. The CDR3 reads CASSLGDLRGNTEAFF. For the CDR3, the DNA is TGTGCCAGCAGCTTAGGAGATTTAAGGGGGAACACTGAAGCTTTCTTT.